This T cell receptor beta chain was profiled in a study of OX40 agonist ivuxolimab in advanced cancers. As for the study in general: Patients were infused with ivuxolimab every 2 weeks at 0.01 to 10 mg/kg. Study-wide points: Among the least clonally expanded were partial responders at 0.1-3.0 mg/kg. The study observed clonal expansion of CD4+ and CD8+ blood T cells by week 6 at 0.1 to 3.0 mg/kg.

Repertoires were generated with immunoSEQ multiplex PCR, while TCRdb's copy carries only in-frame clones and drops some. The profile covers tens of thousands of clones, with about 88% appearing a single time and about 38% taken by the ten largest. Of note for this clone: As yet, its antigen is unknown.

Germline CDR1 MDHEN, CDR2 SYDVKM. The V gene lost 2 bases and the J gene lost 0 bases, with 5 bases spanning the gap. The CDR3 totals 14 residues. This TCR was recovered from an adult with an advanced solid tumor such as melanoma, head and neck, liver or kidney cancer. The material was CD4+ or CD8+ T cells sorted from blood, obtained in a trial of the OX40 agonist ivuxolimab. The chain joins TRBV28 to TRBJ1-5; D is uncertain. DNA of the CDR3: TGTGCCAGCAGTTTAAGCGTTAGCAATCAGCCCCAGCATTTT. Its translation: CASSLSVSNQPQHF. Full variable domain (outside the CDR3, taken from reference TRBV28 and TRBJ1-5): DVKVTQSSRYLVKRTGEKVFLECVQDMDHENMFWYRQDPGLGLRLIYFSYDVKMKEKGDIPEGYSVSREKKERFSLILESASTNQTSMYLCASSLSVSNQPQHFGDGTRLSIL.